The source of this TCR beta chain is a study of T cells in Graves' hyperthyroidism and ophthalmopathy (dated 2019 in TCRdb). Regarding the research as a whole: To identify distinguishing TCR V-J signatures, a discovery cohort of 95 to 100 patients was used, comprising 43 with Graves' ophthalmopathy and under 60 with stable Graves' hyperthyroidism. After sampling, hyperthyroidism patients received methimazole starting at 30 mg daily, and ophthalmopathy patients received high-dose intravenous methylprednisolone. Whether ophthalmopathy could be predicted prospectively was tested in an independent validation cohort made up of approximately 19 hyperthyroidism patients plus 17 patients who later progressed to ophthalmopathy. The study also compared thyroid tissue and blood T-cell repertoires from a handful of Graves' hyperthyroidism patients. The paper describes TCR Vbeta CDR3 sequencing of 120 to 150 peripheral blood samples, made up of 43 ophthalmopathy patients, approximately 73 hyperthyroidism patients and some 17 progressor patients. The 100 or so discovery patients were randomly split 7:3 into training and test sets. General findings and caveats noted by the study authors: Sample size was not statistically predetermined, and blinding of investigators to group allocation was not performed. Ophthalmopathy was separated from stable hyperthyroidism by a 13 V-J signature model, with around 90% sensitivity and roughly 81% specificity obtained in cross-validation and 80%/75% obtained in testing. In validation, progression to ophthalmopathy was predicted by the model with more than 65% sensitivity and roughly 76% specificity, a median of approximately 6.5 months before onset. Most expanded thyroid clonotypes (frequency above 0.001) were also detected in blood, a finding suggesting that blood repertoires may reflect thyroid immune responses.

Exclusion was applied to patients with uncontrolled infections, other autoimmune diseases, pregnancy or lactation. Diagnoses were based on clinical symptoms, serum thyroxine and TRAb, thyroid ultrasound and orbital computed tomography. Trizol reagent was used to extract total RNA, and RNA quality was then checked on an Agilent 2100 Bioanalyzer. Many counts were recorded for this clonotype. The antigen it recognizes is unknown. Base qualities are not provided; no much larger clone lies one nucleotide away. Amplification of TCR beta CDR3 regions was carried out from RNA transcripts. The first round of RT-PCR for the TCR CDR3 was performed with the HTBI primer set and the Qiagen OneStep RT-PCR kit. Libraries were constructed in a second round of multiplex PCR, after which size selection and purification were carried out. The libraries were sequenced on an Illumina HiSeq2000 using paired-end 100 bp reads. On the authors' methods: SOAPnuke was used to process the raw data, removing reads that contained adapters or uncalled bases, had a mean Phred below 15, or lacked an exact match to the constant primer or identifier. High-quality paired reads were merged using COPE v1.2.5, and each unique nucleotide sequence was defined as a clonotype. MiTCR v1.1 was used to align clonotypes to the IMGT TRBV, TRBD and TRBJ reference segments. Analysis was restricted to V-J combinations with a frequency above 0.0001, which covered 99.2% of repertoires. The TCS score was defined as the ratio of F50 (clonal expansion) to E x V (chaos), calculated using BLOSUM62-based TCRdist between CDR3 peptides within each V-J. Welch's t-statistics and random forest reduced just over 500 V-J features to about 12, which were used in a naive Bayes classifier (R e1071). The Morisita-Horn index was used to measure how similar the thyroid and blood repertoires were. TCRdb took the public reads, trimmed them with fastp at Q25, ran MiXCR for clone calling and kept in-frame beta chains. Merged by CDR3 protein, the rows form single entries marked with the most common genes and DNA. TCRdb, not the authors, supplied the V and J calls. In this sample the table shows roughly 500,000 distinct CDR3 sequences, roughly 45% of which occur a single time. Around two fifths of the sample is in the top ten clones.

V was cut back by 5 bases and J by 3 bases, leaving a gap of 11 bases between them. The germline V gene specifies MNHNS as CDR1 and SASEGT as CDR2. The CDR3 runs 13 residues from the cysteine to the phenylalanine. Only CDR3 DNA remains: 39 bases, in frame from the first base. The clonotype originates from an adult woman with Graves' disease, either hyperthyroidism or ophthalmopathy (not recorded which). The sequenced sample was peripheral blood or thyroid tissue (not recorded which). Recombination joined TRBV6-1 with TRBJ2-7; the D gene is perhaps TRBD2, on 5 matching bases. The DNA reads as follows: TGTGCCAGCAGTCACCCCGGAGGCTACGAGCAGTACTTC. Its protein is CASSHPGGYEQYF.